This record covers a single T cell receptor (beta chain). The sample is drawn from a study of blood T cell repertoires in COVID-19. Across the whole study: Acute-phase and convalescent COVID-19 samples originated in the United States, Italy and Spain.

Germline CDR1 reads SGHRS; CDR2 reads YFSETQ. The CDR3 contains 17 residues. Losses at the gene ends were 4 bases for V and 6 bases for J; bases not matched to a gene: 8. Per the original data handling: Amplification of reference gene primers was used by the study to estimate nucleated cell counts. Profiling relied on immunoSEQ multiplex PCR, and the TCRdb table lists in-frame clones only, not all of them. D and trimming were read from the DNA, whereas the V and J calls and clone size are those reported in that table. The profile shows some 89,000 clones, around 87% of them singletons. The source is a human donor in a cohort sampled during active COVID-19. V and J are TRBV5-1 and TRBJ1-6; 12 nucleotides align to TRBD1. Sequencing was done on a sample of peripheral blood. The CDR3 bases are TGCGCCAGCAGCGTCGGGACAGGGGGCGCGGGTAATTCACCCCTCCACTTT. Protein sequence: CASSVGTGGAGNSPLHF.